The TCR beta chain under discussion was sequenced for a study of blood T cell repertoires in COVID-19. About the research overall: The study drew acute and convalescent COVID-19 samples from the United States, Italy and Spain. Sources were T cells, B-cell-depleted T cells, or PBMCs; the material itself was cDNA or gDNA.

Each recovered donor of Cohort 3 presented with two negative PCRs, clearance, or symptom resolution. As handled by the study authors: Nucleated cell number was recorded as an estimate derived from reference gene primer amplification. Assay used: immunoSEQ multiplex PCR; TCRdb lists only in-frame clones, some missing. That table is the source of V, J and clone size, and D and trimming were worked out from the DNA. The sample holds 150,000 to 200,000 clones; about 78% are singletons and the top ten take 15% to 20%. Germline assignment: CDR1 MDHEN and CDR2 SYDVKM. Germline trimming cut 7 bases from V and 7 bases from J; bases unmatched to any gene: 7. This CDR3 region has 13 residues.

Sequencing was performed on PBMCs or T cells enriched from blood (not recorded which). The TCR comes from a woman between 50 and 59 years old who had recovered from COVID-19. The J gene is TRBJ1-5, the V gene TRBV28, with TRBD1 matching 7 bases. The CDR3 is CASIQGGEQPQHF. In nucleotides, the CDR3 is TGTGCCAGCATTCAAGGGGGCGAGCAGCCCCAGCATTTT. The full variable domain, rest sourced from reference TRBV28 and TRBJ1-5, is DVKVTQSSRYLVKRTGEKVFLECVQDMDHENMFWYRQDPGLGLRLIYFSYDVKMKEKGDIPEGYSVSREKKERFSLILESASTNQTSMYLCASIQGGEQPQHFGDGTRLSIL.